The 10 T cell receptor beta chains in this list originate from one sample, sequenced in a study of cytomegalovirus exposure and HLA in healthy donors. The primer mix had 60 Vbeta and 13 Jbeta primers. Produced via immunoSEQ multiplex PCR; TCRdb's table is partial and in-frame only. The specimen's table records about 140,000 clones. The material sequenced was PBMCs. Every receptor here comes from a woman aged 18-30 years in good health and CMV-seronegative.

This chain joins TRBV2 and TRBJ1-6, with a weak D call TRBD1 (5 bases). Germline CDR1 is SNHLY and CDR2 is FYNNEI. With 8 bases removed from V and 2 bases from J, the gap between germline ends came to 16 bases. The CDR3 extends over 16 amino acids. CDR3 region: CASLGDRKTYNSPLHF. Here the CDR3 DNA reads TGTGCCAGCCTTGGTGACAGAAAAACCTATAATTCACCCCTCCACTTT.

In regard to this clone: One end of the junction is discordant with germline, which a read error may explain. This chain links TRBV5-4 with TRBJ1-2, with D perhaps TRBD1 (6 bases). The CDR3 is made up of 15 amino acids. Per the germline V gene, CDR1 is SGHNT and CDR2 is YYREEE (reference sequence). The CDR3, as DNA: TGTGCCAGCAGCCCTGGGGGCTTGGTAGGGACACGGAGGTCTTTC. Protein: CASSPGGLVGTRRSF. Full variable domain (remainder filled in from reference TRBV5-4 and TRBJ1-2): ETGVTQSPTHLIKTRGQQVTLRCSSQSGHNTVSWYQQALGQGPQFIFQYYREEENGRGNFPPRFSGLQFPNYSSELNVNALELDDSALYLCASSPGGLVGTRRSFGSGTRLTVV.

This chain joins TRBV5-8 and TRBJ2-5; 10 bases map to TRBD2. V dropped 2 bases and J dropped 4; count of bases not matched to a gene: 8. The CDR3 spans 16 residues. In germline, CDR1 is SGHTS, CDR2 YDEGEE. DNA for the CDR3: TGTGCCAGCAGCTTATATCGGACTAGCGGACGAGAGACCCAGTACTTC. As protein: CASSLYRTSGRETQYF.

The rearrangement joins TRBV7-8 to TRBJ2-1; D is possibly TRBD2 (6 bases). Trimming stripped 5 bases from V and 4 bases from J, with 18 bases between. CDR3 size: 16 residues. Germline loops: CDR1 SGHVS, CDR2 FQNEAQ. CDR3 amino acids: CASSPHGGGIYNEQFF. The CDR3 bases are TGTGCCAGCAGCCCGCACGGTGGGGGGATTTACAATGAGCAGTTCTTC. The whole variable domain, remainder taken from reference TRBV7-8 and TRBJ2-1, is GAGVSQSPRYKVAKRGQDVALRCDPISGHVSLFWYQQALGQGPEFLTYFQNEAQLDKSGLPSDRFFAERPEGSVSTLKIQRTQQEDSAVYLCASSPHGGGIYNEQFFGPGTRLTVL.

The CDR3: CASTSGGEQYF. The CDR3 coding sequence is TGTGCCAGCACCTCCGGGGGCGAGCAGTACTTC. The chain combines TRBV5-6 with TRBJ2-7; possibly TRBD2 for D (6 bases). V lost 6 bases and J 6 bases, leaving 10 bases between the germline ends. Germline V gene data show CDR1 as SGHDT and CDR2 as YYEEEE. The CDR3 is 11 residues long.

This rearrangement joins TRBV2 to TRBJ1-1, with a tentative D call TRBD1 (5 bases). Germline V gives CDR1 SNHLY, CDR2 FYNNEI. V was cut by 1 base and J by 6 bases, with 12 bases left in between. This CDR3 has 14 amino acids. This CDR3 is CASSEVRVPAEAFF. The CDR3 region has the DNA TGTGCCAGCAGTGAAGTCAGGGTGCCGGCTGAAGCTTTCTTT.

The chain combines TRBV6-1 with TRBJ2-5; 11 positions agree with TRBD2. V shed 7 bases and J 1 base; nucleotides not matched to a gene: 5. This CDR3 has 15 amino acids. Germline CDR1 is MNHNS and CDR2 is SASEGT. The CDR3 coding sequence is TGTGCCAGCACCGGTAGCGGGAGGGCCCAAGAGACCCAGTACTTC. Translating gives CASTGSGRAQETQYF.

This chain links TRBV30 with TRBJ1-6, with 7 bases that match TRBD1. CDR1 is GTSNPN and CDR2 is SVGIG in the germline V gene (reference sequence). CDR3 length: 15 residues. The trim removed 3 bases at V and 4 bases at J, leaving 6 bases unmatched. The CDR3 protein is CAWSLRDSYNSPLHF. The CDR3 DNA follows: TGTGCCTGGAGCCTCCGGGACAGTTATAATTCACCCCTCCACTTT.

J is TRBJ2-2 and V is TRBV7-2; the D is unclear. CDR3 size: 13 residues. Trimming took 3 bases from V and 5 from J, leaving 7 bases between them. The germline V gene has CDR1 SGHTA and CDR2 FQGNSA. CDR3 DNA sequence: TGTGCCAGCAGCTTCCTAAGTACCGGGGAGCTGTTTTTT. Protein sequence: CASSFLSTGELFF.

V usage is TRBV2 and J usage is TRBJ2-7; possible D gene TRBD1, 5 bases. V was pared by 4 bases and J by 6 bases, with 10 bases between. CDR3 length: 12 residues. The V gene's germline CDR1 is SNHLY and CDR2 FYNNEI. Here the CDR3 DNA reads TGTGCCAGCAGTGTAGGGGTTTTCGAGCAGTACTTC. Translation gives CASSVGVFEQYF.